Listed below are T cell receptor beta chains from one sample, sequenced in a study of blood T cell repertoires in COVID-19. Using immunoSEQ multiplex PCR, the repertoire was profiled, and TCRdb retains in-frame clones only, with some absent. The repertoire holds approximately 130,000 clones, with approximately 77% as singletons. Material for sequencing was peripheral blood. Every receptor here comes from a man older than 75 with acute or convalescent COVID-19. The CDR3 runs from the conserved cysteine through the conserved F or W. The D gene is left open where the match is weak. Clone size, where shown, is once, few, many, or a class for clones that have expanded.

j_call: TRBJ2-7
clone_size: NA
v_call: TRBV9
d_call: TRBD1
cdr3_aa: CASSRTGANEQYF
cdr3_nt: TGTGCCAGCAGCCGGACAGGGGCGAACGAGCAGTACTTC

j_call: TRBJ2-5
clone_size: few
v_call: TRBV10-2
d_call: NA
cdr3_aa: CASRANVVETQYF
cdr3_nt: TGCGCCAGCAGGGCAAATGTGGTAGAGACCCAGTACTTC

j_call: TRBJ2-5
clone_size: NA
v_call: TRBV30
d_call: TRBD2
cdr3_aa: CAWSKGGGGQTQYF
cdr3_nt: TGTGCCTGGAGTAAGGGGGGCGGGGGGCAGACCCAGTACTTC

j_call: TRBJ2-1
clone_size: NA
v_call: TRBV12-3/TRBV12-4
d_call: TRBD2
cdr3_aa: CATEQVSGGEQFF
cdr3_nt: TGTGCCACGGAACAGGTATCGGGGGGAGAGCAGTTCTTC

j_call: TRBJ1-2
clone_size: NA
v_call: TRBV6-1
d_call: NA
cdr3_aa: CASSEAAREGGYTF
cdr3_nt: TGTGCCAGCAGTGAAGCGGCCAGGGAAGGCGGCTACACCTTC

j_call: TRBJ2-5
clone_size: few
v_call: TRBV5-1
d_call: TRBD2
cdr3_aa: CASSLAVAGMETQYF
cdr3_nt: TGCGCCAGCAGCTTGGCGGTAGCGGGGATGGAGACCCAGTACTTC

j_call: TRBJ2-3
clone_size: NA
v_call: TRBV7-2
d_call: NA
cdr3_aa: CASSLGPSQYF
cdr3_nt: TGTGCCAGCAGCCTGGGGCCATCGCAGTATTTT

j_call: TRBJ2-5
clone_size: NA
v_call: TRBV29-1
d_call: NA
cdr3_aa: CSVAVVQETQYF
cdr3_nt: TGCAGCGTTGCGGTAGTACAAGAGACCCAGTACTTC

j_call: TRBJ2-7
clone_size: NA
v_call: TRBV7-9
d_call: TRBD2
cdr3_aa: CASSLGGTSGFYEQYF
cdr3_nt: TGTGCCAGCAGCTTAGGCGGGACTAGCGGGTTTTACGAGCAGTACTTC

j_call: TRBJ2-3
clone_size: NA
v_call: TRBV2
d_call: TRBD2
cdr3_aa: CASKLLAGASTDTQYF
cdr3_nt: TGTGCCAGCAAGCTATTAGCGGGGGCTAGCACAGATACGCAGTATTTT

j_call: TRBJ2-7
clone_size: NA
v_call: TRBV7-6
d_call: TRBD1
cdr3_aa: CASSQTGVHEQYF
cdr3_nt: TGTGCCAGCAGCCAGACAGGGGTCCACGAGCAGTACTTC

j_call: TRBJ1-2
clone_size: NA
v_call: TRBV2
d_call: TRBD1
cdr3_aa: CASSPGQGILGYTF
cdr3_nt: TGTGCCAGCAGTCCAGGACAGGGGATTCTTGGCTACACCTTC

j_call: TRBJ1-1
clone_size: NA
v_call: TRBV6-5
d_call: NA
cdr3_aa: CASIPDSRGTEAFF
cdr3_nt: TGTGCCAGCATCCCAGACTCACGGGGCACTGAAGCTTTCTTT

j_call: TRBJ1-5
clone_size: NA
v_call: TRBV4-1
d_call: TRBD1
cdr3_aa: CASSPQGAGNQPQHF
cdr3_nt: TGCGCCAGCAGCCCACAGGGGGCTGGCAATCAGCCCCAGCATTTT

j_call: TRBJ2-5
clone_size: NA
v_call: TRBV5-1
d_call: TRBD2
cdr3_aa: CASSLARSGGKTQYF
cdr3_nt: TGCGCCAGCAGCTTGGCCAGGAGCGGGGGAAAGACCCAGTACTTC

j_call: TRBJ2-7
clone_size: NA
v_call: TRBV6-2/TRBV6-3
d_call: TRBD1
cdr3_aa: CASSYSDRVIHEQYF
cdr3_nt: TGTGCCAGCAGTTACTCCGACAGGGTAATCCACGAGCAGTACTTC

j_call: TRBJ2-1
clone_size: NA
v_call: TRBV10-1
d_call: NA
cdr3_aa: CASSAHLGRSSYNEQFF
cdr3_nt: TGCGCCAGCAGTGCCCACTTAGGCCGGAGCTCCTACAATGAGCAGTTCTTC

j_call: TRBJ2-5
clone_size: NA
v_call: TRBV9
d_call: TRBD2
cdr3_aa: CASSVDRGAGGAETQYF
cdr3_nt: TGTGCCAGCAGCGTCGACCGGGGAGCGGGGGGGGCAGAGACCCAGTACTTC

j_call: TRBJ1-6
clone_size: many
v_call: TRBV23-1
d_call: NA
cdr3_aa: CAAATRSSYNSPLHF
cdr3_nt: TGCGCCGCCGCAACTAGGTCCTCCTATAATTCACCCCTCCACTTT

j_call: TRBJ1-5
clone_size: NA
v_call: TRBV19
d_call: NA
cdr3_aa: CASSISTVISNQPQHF
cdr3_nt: TGTGCCAGTAGTATCTCGACAGTTATTAGCAATCAGCCCCAGCATTTT